The text below deals with one T cell receptor beta chain. The antigen is not known. The entry originates in a study of T cell repertoires in ileal Crohn's disease. In the study overall: M6 samples are neoterminal ileum biopsies from postoperative colonoscopy.

Noted time point: neoterminal ileum biopsy at postoperative endoscopy, about 6 months after surgery. Study-wide points: The median delay to postoperative endoscopy was approximately 7.5 months.

This CDR3 spans 14 amino acids. Germline V CDR1 and CDR2: SGHTA, FQGNSA. Trimming removed 6 bases from V and 7 bases from J; junction bases left unmatched: 8. Repertoires were generated with immunoSEQ multiplex PCR, while TCRdb's copy carries only in-frame clones and drops some. The data hold some 10,000 clones, with more than 70% observed a single time. J is TRBJ1-5 and V is TRBV7-2; TRBD1 aligns across 8 bases. Sequencing was carried out using ileal tissue. The sequence derives from an adult with Crohn's disease. CDR3 amino acids: CASSSGGAWQPQHF. CDR3 nucleotide sequence: TGTGCCAGCAGTTCAGGGGGCGCGTGGCAGCCCCAGCATTTT.